One sample yielded the 10 T cell receptor beta chains listed below, sequenced in a study of blood T cell repertoires in COVID-19. Measured with immunoSEQ multiplex PCR; TCRdb has only the in-frame clones, and not every one. In the table there are roughly 250,000 clones, about 80% of which are singletons. Sequencing used peripheral blood. These receptor sequences come from a woman older than 75 with acute or convalescent COVID-19.

The chain has TRBV30 and TRBJ1-1; D might be TRBD1 (5 bases). This CDR3 has 15 residues. The germline gives CDR1 GTSNPN, CDR2 SVGIG (reference sequence). The V end lost 1 base, the J end lost 0 bases, and 12 bases lay between the germline ends. The CDR3 is CAWSAWGGVNTEAFF. The CDR3 region has the DNA TGTGCCTGGAGTGCTTGGGGGGGGGTGAACACTGAAGCTTTCTTT.

The chain has TRBV6-5 and TRBJ1-1; D not resolved. Trimming stripped 2 bases from V and 2 bases from J, with 6 bases between. The CDR3 is made up of 13 amino acids. The germline V gene encodes CDR1 MNHEY and CDR2 SVGAGI. The CDR3 nucleotides read TGTGCCAGCAGTTACGAGGGTAACACTGAAGCTTTCTTT. It codes for CASSYEGNTEAFF.

The genes are TRBV3-1 (or the pseudogene TRBV3-2) and TRBJ2-7; 7 positions match TRBD2. The trim removed 0 bases at V and 6 bases at J, leaving 8 bases unmatched. The CDR3 has 15 residues. The V gene's germline CDR1 is LGHDT and CDR2 YNNKEL (reference sequence). Here the CDR3 reads CASSQDRGSSAEQYF. The DNA of the CDR3 is TGTGCCAGCAGCCAAGATCGCGGGAGCTCGGCCGAGCAGTACTTC.

This clone was seen only a few times. The chain joins TRBV5-1 to TRBJ1-5; tentatively, D is TRBD1 (6 bases). V was clipped by 7 bases and J by 4 bases, with 18 bases between them. The CDR3 loop spans 15 amino acids. Germline CDR1 is SGHRS and CDR2 is YFSETQ. The CDR3 DNA reads as TGCGCCAGCCTGGGCGCAGGCAGGGGTAATCAGCCCCAGCATTTT. Translating gives CASLGAGRGNQPQHF.

The V and J genes are TRBV5-1 and TRBJ2-1; 9 nucleotides agree with TRBD2. There are 16 residues in the CDR3. CDR1 SGHRS and CDR2 YFSETQ come from the germline V gene. V gave up 4 bases and J gave up 9 bases; unmatched junction bases: 14. CDR3 in amino acids: CASSLSGGRVNSEQFF. The CDR3 nucleotides read TGCGCCAGCAGCCTTTCGGGCGGGAGGGTCAACAGTGAGCAGTTCTTC.

The chain links TRBV11-2 to TRBJ2-7; 7 bases map to TRBD1. Germline V gene sequence: CDR1 SGHAT, CDR2 FQNNGV. V gave up 2 bases and J gave up 5 bases; unmatched junction bases: 12. There are 16 residues in the CDR3. CDR3 protein: CASSLWTRQGRNEQYF. CDR3 nucleotide sequence: TGTGCCAGCAGCTTATGGACGAGACAGGGACGGAACGAGCAGTACTTC.

This clone was recorded only once. As DNA, the CDR3 is TGCGCCAGCAGCCAAGTTGCGGGGGCAAGGAACGAGCAGTACTTC. It specifies CASSQVAGARNEQYF. The chain joins TRBV4-1 to TRBJ2-7, with D possibly matching TRBD2 (7 bases). The CDR3 has 15 residues. V shed 1 base and J shed 5 bases, with 15 bases lying between them. Germline CDR1 reads MGHRA; CDR2 reads YSYEKL.

The J gene is TRBJ2-1, the V gene TRBV5-4; no definite D call. With 5 bases removed from V and 15 bases from J, the gap between germline ends came to 18 bases. Per the germline V gene, CDR1 is SGHNT and CDR2 is YYREEE (reference sequence). This CDR3 has 12 amino acids. CDR3 loop: CASRFEQQYPFF. The CDR3 coding sequence is TGTGCCAGCAGATTCGAACAGCAATATCCGTTCTTC.

The chain links TRBV7-9 to TRBJ2-5; TRBD1 matches at 7 bases. CDR3 length: 15 amino acids. The V segment lost 4 bases and the J segment 7 bases; nucleotides outside the gene matches: 12. From germline, CDR1 is SEHNR and CDR2 FQNEAQ (reference sequence). DNA for the CDR3: TGTGCCAGCAGCTCCGGAGTAGGGGGCGCCGGGACCCAGTACTTC. Translated, it gives CASSSGVGGAGTQYF.

This clone has more than one count but fewer than ten. The chain couples TRBV15 to TRBJ1-5; 11 bases map to TRBD1. V lost 2 bases to trimming and J lost 6 bases; unmatched junction nucleotides: 6. This CDR3 is built from 16 residues. Germline CDR1 is LNHNV and CDR2 is YYDKDF (reference sequence). The DNA for the CDR3 is TGTGCCACCAGCAGAACCGGGACAGGGGGTTTTCAGCCCCAGCATTTT. Amino acid sequence: CATSRTGTGGFQPQHF.